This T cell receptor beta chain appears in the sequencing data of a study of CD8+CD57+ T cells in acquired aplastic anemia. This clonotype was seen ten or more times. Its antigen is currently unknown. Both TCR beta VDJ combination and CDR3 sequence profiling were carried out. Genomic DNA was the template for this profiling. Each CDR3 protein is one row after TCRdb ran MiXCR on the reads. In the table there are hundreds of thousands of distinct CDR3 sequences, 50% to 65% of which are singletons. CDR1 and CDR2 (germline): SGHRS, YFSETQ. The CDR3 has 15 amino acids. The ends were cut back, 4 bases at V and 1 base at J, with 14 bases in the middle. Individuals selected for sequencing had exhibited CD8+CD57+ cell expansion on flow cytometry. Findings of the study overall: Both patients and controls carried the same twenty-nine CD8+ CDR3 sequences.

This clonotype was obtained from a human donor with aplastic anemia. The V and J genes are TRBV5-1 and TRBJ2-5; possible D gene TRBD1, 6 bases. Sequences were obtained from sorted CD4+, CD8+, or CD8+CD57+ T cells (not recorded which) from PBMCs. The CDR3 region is CASSLQGQIQETQYF. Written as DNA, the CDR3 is TGCGCCAGCAGCCTGCAGGGGCAGATCCAAGAGACCCAGTACTTC.